These 28 T cell receptor beta chains were sequenced from one sample in a study of beta chain features in type 1 diabetes. Their cognate antigens are unknown. General study results and limits: All four CD4+ subsets from Type 1 diabetes patients carried moderately but significantly shorter TCRB CDR3s.

Expressed TCRB transcripts were sequenced after all isolated RNA was converted to cDNA. Repertoires were generated with immunoSEQ multiplex PCR, while TCRdb's copy carries only in-frame clones and drops some. The data show approximately 280,000 clones, with 15% seen just once and more than 0.015% held by the top ten. The sample comprised naive CD4+ T cells from blood. The receptors stem from a man aged 18 to 30 with type 1 diabetes.

This clone was seen a handful of times. The rearrangement joins TRBV7-2 to TRBJ2-2, with 13 bases lining up with TRBD2. In germline, CDR1 is SGHTA, CDR2 FQGNSA. V gave up 6 bases and J gave up 8 bases; unmatched junction bases: 12. The CDR3 has 17 residues. The CDR3 DNA reads TGTGCCAGCAGGCCTCGGACTAGCGGGAGAATAATTGGGGAGCTGTTTTTT. Translated, it gives CASRPRTSGRIIGELFF.

This clone was found a few times. V and J are TRBV21-1 and TRBJ2-6; TRBD1, the table's D call, lacks a check against the DNA. TRBV21-1 is a recognized pseudogene. CDR3 length equals 17 residues. DNA for the CDR3: TGTGCCAGCAGCCCATGGACAGGGGGCACTGGGGCCAACGTCCTGACTTTC. Protein: CASSPWTGGTGANVLTF.

The V call is TRBV28, the J call TRBJ1-2, with 8 bases matching TRBD1. V was pared by 6 bases and J by 4 bases, with 4 bases of the junction left unmatched. The CDR3 sequence is 13 residues long. CDR1 is MDHEN and CDR2 is SYDVKM in the germline V gene. CDR3 nucleotides: TGTGCCAGCAGCCGGACAGGGAGCTATGGCTACACCTTC. Its translation is CASSRTGSYGYTF.

This clone has just a few counts. V and J are TRBV5-4 and TRBJ2-1; TRBD2 aligns across 12 bases. The length of the CDR3 is 17 residues. The germline V gene encodes CDR1 SGHNT and CDR2 YYREEE (reference sequence). Unmatched junction bases numbered 8, after V lost 7 bases and J lost 0 bases. CDR3 DNA: TGTGCCAGCCCGGGACTAGCGGGTCGTAGCTCCTACAATGAGCAGTTCTTC. Translated: CASPGLAGRSSYNEQFF.

The rearrangement uses TRBV5-1 and TRBJ2-5; 8 nucleotides agree with TRBD2. Germline V CDR1 and CDR2: SGHRS, YFSETQ. The trim removed 7 bases at V and 3 bases at J, leaving 8 bases unmatched. The CDR3 runs to 14 residues. The CDR3 nucleotides read TGCGCCAGCGGAACCGGGACTAGGGAAGAGACCCAGTACTTC. Translating it yields CASGTGTREETQYF.

This clone has more than one count but fewer than ten. The chain recombines TRBV7-2 with TRBJ2-2; D unresolved. The CDR3 has 11 residues. Trimming took 3 bases from V and 8 from J, leaving 4 bases between them. The germline V gene has CDR1 SGHTA and CDR2 FQGNSA. CDR3 in DNA: TGTGCCAGCAGCTTTGTAGGGGAGCTGTTTTTT. Amino acids: CASSFVGELFF.

This clone came up a few times. The chain is built from TRBV29-1 and TRBJ1-2; D is uncertain. Germline V gene data show CDR1 as SQVTM and CDR2 as ANQGSEA. The length of the CDR3 is 13 residues. The V gene lost 7 bases and the J gene lost 0 bases, with 12 bases spanning the gap. CDR3 bases: TGCAGCGCCTTTTTACAGACTAACTATGGCTACACCTTC. It encodes CSAFLQTNYGYTF.

The genes are TRBV30 and TRBJ2-5, with 10 nucleotides matching TRBD1. CDR3 length: 14 residues. CDR1 and CDR2 (germline): GTSNPN, SVGIG (reference sequence). Losses at the gene ends were 3 bases for V and 7 bases for J; bases not matched to a gene: 8. In nucleotides, the CDR3 is TGTGCCTGGAGAAGGGACAGGGGACGGGGGACCCAGTACTTC. Translation gives CAWRRDRGRGTQYF.

This clone was found a few times. The J gene is TRBJ2-3, the V gene TRBV9; 9 bases fit TRBD2. CDR1 and CDR2 (germline): SGDLS, YYNGEE. This CDR3 has 16 amino acids. After removal of 4 bases from V and 2 bases from J, the junction contained 8 bases not matched to a gene. The CDR3 is CASSLLLAGTTDTQYF. The CDR3 region has the DNA TGTGCCAGCAGCCTCCTGCTAGCGGGGACCACAGATACGCAGTATTTT.

This clone was seen more than once but under ten times. V and J are TRBV7-6 and TRBJ2-7, with D perhaps TRBD2 (5 bases). The V end lost 1 base, the J end lost 2 bases, and 12 bases lay between the germline ends. Germline loops: CDR1 SGHVS, CDR2 FNYEAQ. This CDR3 has 15 residues. The CDR3 protein is CASSLGWTRPYEQYF. CDR3 DNA sequence: TGTGCCAGCAGCTTAGGGTGGACTCGTCCCTACGAGCAGTACTTC.

This clone has just a few counts. The chain couples TRBV6-6 to TRBJ1-2; TRBD1 agrees at 11 bases. Germline trimming cut 2 bases from V and 8 bases from J; bases unmatched to any gene: 7. Germline loops: CDR1 MNHNY, CDR2 SVGAGI (reference sequence). CDR3 size: 15 residues. The CDR3 DNA follows: TGTGCCAGCAGTTACAGGACAGGGGGCGCGGGAGGCTACACCTTC. Protein: CASSYRTGGAGGYTF.

This clone appeared a few times. This chain uses TRBV5-4 with TRBJ2-1; tentatively, D is TRBD1 (6 bases). CDR3 size: 16 residues. Germline V gives CDR1 SGHNT, CDR2 YYREEE (reference sequence). Trimming took 3 bases from V and 6 from J, leaving 19 bases between them. As DNA, the CDR3 is TGTGCCAGCAGCTCCTGGCTTGTTCTAGGGGGCAATGAGCAGTTCTTC. Amino acids: CASSSWLVLGGNEQFF. Complete variable domain (other parts from reference TRBV5-4 and TRBJ2-1): ETGVTQSPTHLIKTRGQQVTLRCSSQSGHNTVSWYQQALGQGPQFIFQYYREEENGRGNFPPRFSGLQFPNYSSELNVNALELDDSALYLCASSSWLVLGGNEQFFGPGTRLTVL.

The CDR3 DNA is TGTGCCAGTAGGCGGGCTTTAGGATATGGCTACACCTTC. This gives the protein CASRRALGYGYTF. The chain is built from TRBV19 and TRBJ1-2; no reliable D call. The CDR3 consists of 13 residues. The V gene's germline CDR1 is LNHDA and CDR2 SQIVND (reference sequence). Trimming removed 6 bases from V and 5 bases from J, with 13 bases in between.

This clone has a handful of counts. The chain links TRBV18 to TRBJ1-1; D is ambiguous. This CDR3 has 14 residues. Germline V gene data show CDR1 as KGHSH and CDR2 as LQKENI. V was clipped by 3 bases and J by 1 base, with 9 bases between them. CDR3 protein: CASSPRSGNTEAFF. In DNA form, the CDR3 reads TGTGCCAGCTCACCGCGCTCAGGGAACACTGAAGCTTTCTTT. Variable domain in full (rest from reference TRBV18 and TRBJ1-1): NAGVMQNPRHLVRRRGQEARLRCSPMKGHSHVYWYRQLPEEGLKFMVYLQKENIIDESGMPKERFSAEFPKEGPSILRIQQVVRGDSAAYFCASSPRSGNTEAFFGQGTRLTVV.

Worth noting for this clone: The identical CDR3 is also encoded by other nucleotide sequences in the sample. The CDR3 region is CASSVGGNTEAFF. CDR3 coding DNA: TGTGCCAGCAGTGTAGGGGGGAACACTGAAGCTTTCTTT. The chain employs TRBV2 and TRBJ1-1, with a tentative D call TRBD1 (6 bases). The V gene's germline CDR1 is SNHLY and CDR2 FYNNEI. With 4 bases removed from V and 1 base from J, the gap between germline ends came to 7 bases. The CDR3 contains 13 residues.

The chain links TRBV5-4 to TRBJ2-3; perhaps TRBD2 as D (6 bases). V shed 4 bases and J shed 0 bases, with 18 bases lying between them. CDR1 SGHNT and CDR2 YYREEE come from the germline V gene (reference sequence). The CDR3 has 17 amino acids. The CDR3 here is CASSLAQTRSSTDTQYF. Here the CDR3 DNA reads TGTGCCAGCAGCCTTGCCCAGACTAGGTCTAGCACAGATACGCAGTATTTT. Full variable domain (outside the CDR3, taken from reference TRBV5-4 and TRBJ2-3): ETGVTQSPTHLIKTRGQQVTLRCSSQSGHNTVSWYQQALGQGPQFIFQYYREEENGRGNFPPRFSGLQFPNYSSELNVNALELDDSALYLCASSLAQTRSSTDTQYFGPGTRLTVL.

This clone was recorded a few times. V usage is TRBV7-6 and J usage is TRBJ1-4; a possible D gene is TRBD1 (5 bases). CDR1 is SGHVS and CDR2 is FNYEAQ in the germline V gene. CDR3 length equals 16 residues. V gave up 3 bases and J gave up 3 bases, with 14 bases separating them. Written as DNA, the CDR3 is TGTGCCAGCAGCTTGACGGAGGGGAGGGCTAATGAAAAACTGTTTTTT. It is translated as CASSLTEGRANEKLFF.

This clone was detected a few times. V gene TRBV28 combines with J gene TRBJ2-1, with 10 nucleotides matching TRBD1. V shed 3 bases, J shed 9 bases, and the junction held 8 bases outside the gene matches. Germline assignment: CDR1 MDHEN and CDR2 SYDVKM. The CDR3 runs to 15 residues. The CDR3: CASSFPGTGDVEQFF. DNA for the CDR3: TGTGCCAGCAGTTTTCCCGGGACAGGGGATGTTGAGCAGTTCTTC.

This clone was seen more than once but under ten times. This rearrangement joins TRBV15 to TRBJ2-7; 8 bases are a match to TRBD1. Germline V CDR1 and CDR2: LNHNV, YYDKDF (reference sequence). V shed 0 bases and J 4 bases; nucleotides not matched to a gene: 2. The CDR3 totals 14 residues. The CDR3 DNA reads as TGTGCCACCAGCAGAGACCGGGACAGGTACGAGCAGTACTTC. As protein: CATSRDRDRYEQYF. The entire variable domain, with the rest obtained from reference TRBV15 and TRBJ2-7, is as follows: DAMVIQNPRYQVTQFGKPVTLSCSQTLNHNVMYWYQQKSSQAPKLLFHYYDKDFNNEADTPDNFQSRRPNTSFCFLDIRSPGLGDTAMYLCATSRDRDRYEQYFGPGTRLTVT.

Note on this clone: Compared with germline, one end of the junction differs, possibly owing to a read error. The rearrangement joins TRBV10-3 to TRBJ2-1; 11 positions match TRBD2. The CDR3 contains 16 residues. The germline CDR1 and CDR2 sequences are ENHRY and SYGVKD. The CDR3 nucleotides are TGTGCCATCAGCTCTAGCGGGAGGTTCTCTACAAATGGGCAGTTCTTC. Its protein product is CAISSSGRFSTNGQFF.

This clone has a handful of counts. The chain is built from TRBV5-1 and TRBJ2-1, with D tentatively TRBD1 (6 bases). Trimming took off 1 base at V and 2 bases at J, with 10 bases between the two ends. Germline loops: CDR1 SGHRS, CDR2 YFSETQ. The CDR3 sequence is 15 residues long. The CDR3 sequence is CASSLPQGPYNEQFF. The CDR3 DNA sequence: TGCGCCAGCAGCTTGCCACAGGGCCCCTACAATGAGCAGTTCTTC.

This clone was counted a few times. The chain combines TRBV30 with TRBJ2-5, with 8 bases aligning to TRBD2. The DNA end lines up better with TRBJ2-7; the J call may be wrong. Germline values: CDR1 GTSNPN, CDR2 SVGIG (reference sequence). The CDR3 covers 15 residues. The CDR3 spells CAWALGLGRSYEQYF. The CDR3 DNA follows: TGTGCCTGGGCCCTGGGACTAGGCCGTTCTTACGAGCAGTACTTC.

This clone was observed a few times. The V and J genes are TRBV30 and TRBJ2-5, with D tentatively TRBD2 (5 bases). The V gene lost 5 bases and the J gene lost 1 base, with 11 bases spanning the gap. Germline CDR1 GTSNPN, CDR2 SVGIG (reference sequence). The length of the CDR3 is 13 residues. The CDR3 DNA sequence: TGTGCCTGGGCCAGCGGCGTCCAAGAGACCCAGTACTTC. This sequence encodes CAWASGVQETQYF.

The chain couples TRBV28 to TRBJ2-7, with D perhaps TRBD2 (6 bases). CDR1 is MDHEN, CDR2 SYDVKM, per germline. The ends were cut back, 5 bases at V and 3 bases at J, with 14 bases in the middle. This CDR3 has 14 residues. CDR3 loop: CASSPPGLIYEQYF. CDR3 nucleotide sequence: TGTGCCAGCAGTCCCCCGGGACTGATCTACGAGCAGTACTTC. Complete variable domain (other parts from reference TRBV28 and TRBJ2-7): DVKVTQSSRYLVKRTGEKVFLECVQDMDHENMFWYRQDPGLGLRLIYFSYDVKMKEKGDIPEGYSVSREKKERFSLILESASTNQTSMYLCASSPPGLIYEQYFGPGTRLTVT.

The chain combines TRBV18 with TRBJ2-2; perhaps TRBD1 as D (6 bases). CDR1 and CDR2 from the germline V gene are KGHSH and LQKENI. The CDR3 runs 16 residues. Deletions cut 3 bases from V and 5 bases from J, with 16 bases between. The CDR3 loop reads CASSPMDSSGTGELFF. The CDR3 bases are TGTGCCAGCTCACCCATGGACAGTTCGGGGACCGGGGAGCTGTTTTTT.

This chain uses TRBV27 with TRBJ2-1; 7 nucleotides align to TRBD2. After removal of 5 bases from V and 7 bases from J, the junction contained 17 bases not matched to a gene. CDR1 MNHEY and CDR2 SMNVEV come from the germline V gene (reference sequence). The CDR3 extends over 17 amino acids. CDR3 amino acids: CASSVLTSSVVVNEQFF. DNA of the CDR3: TGTGCCAGCAGTGTACTGACTAGCTCGGTTGTTGTAAATGAGCAGTTCTTC.

The gene calls are TRBV7-9 and TRBJ2-5, with 11 bases identical to TRBD1. The CDR3 loop spans 15 amino acids. J gave up 2 bases and V 5 bases, and 4 bases lay outside the gene matches. Germline values: CDR1 SEHNR, CDR2 FQNEAQ (reference sequence). The DNA for the CDR3 is TGTGCCAGCAGCAAGGGGACAGGGGGGCAAGAGACCCAGTACTTC. It codes for CASSKGTGGQETQYF.

The chain employs TRBV4-1 and TRBJ1-2, with 7 bases that match TRBD1. Germline CDR1 MGHRA, CDR2 YSYEKL. Trimming removed 1 base from V and 8 bases from J; junction bases left unmatched: 7. The CDR3 covers 14 residues. CDR3 protein: CASSQVQGVGGYTF. In DNA form, the CDR3 reads TGCGCCAGCAGCCAAGTCCAGGGGGTGGGAGGCTACACCTTC.